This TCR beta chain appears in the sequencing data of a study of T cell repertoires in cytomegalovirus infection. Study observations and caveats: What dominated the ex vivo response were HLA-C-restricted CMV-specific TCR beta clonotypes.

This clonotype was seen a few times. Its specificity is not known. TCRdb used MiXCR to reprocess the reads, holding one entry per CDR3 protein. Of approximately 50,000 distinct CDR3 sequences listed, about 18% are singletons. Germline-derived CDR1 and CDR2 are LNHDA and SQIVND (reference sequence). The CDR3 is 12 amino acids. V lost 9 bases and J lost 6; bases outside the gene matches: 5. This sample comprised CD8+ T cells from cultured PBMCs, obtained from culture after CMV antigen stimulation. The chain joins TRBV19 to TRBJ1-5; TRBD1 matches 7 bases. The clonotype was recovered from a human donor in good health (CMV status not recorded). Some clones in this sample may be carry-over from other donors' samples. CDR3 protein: CASQGDLQPQHF. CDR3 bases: TGTGCCAGCCAGGGGGATCTTCAGCCCCAGCATTTT. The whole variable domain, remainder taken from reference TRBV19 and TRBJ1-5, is DGGITQSPKYLFRKEGQNVTLSCEQNLNHDAMYWYRQDPGQGLRLIYYSQIVNDFQKGDIAEGYSVSREKKESFPLTVTSAQKNPTAFYLCASQGDLQPQHFGDGTRLSIL.